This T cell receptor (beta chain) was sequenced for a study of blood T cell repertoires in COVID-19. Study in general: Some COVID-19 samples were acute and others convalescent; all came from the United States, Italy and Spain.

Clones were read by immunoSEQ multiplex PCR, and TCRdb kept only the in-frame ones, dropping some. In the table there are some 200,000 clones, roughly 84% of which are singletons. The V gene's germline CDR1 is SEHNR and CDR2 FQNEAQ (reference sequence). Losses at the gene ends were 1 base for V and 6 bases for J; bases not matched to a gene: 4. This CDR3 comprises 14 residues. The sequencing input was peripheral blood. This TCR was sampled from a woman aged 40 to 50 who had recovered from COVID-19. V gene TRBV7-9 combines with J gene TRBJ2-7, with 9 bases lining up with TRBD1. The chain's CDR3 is CASSLVGQGSEQYF. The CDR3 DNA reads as TGTGCCAGCAGCTTAGTGGGACAGGGATCCGAGCAGTACTTC.